The clone carrying this T cell receptor beta chain appeared a few times. Its antigen is unidentified. In TCRdb, the reads were re-called with MiXCR into one record per CDR3 protein. The sample carries about 310,000 distinct CDR3 sequences, roughly 25% recorded once. The sample originates from a study of T cell repertoires in cytomegalovirus infection. The CDR3 sequence is 17 residues long. CDR1 and CDR2 (germline): KGHDR, SFDVKD. V lost 5 bases to trimming and J lost 2 bases; unmatched junction nucleotides: 7. The V gene is TRBV24-1, the J gene TRBJ2-7; 14 bases are shared with TRBD2. The sample here was cultured PBMCs, taken from culture after CMV antigen stimulation. The TCR comes from a human donor in good health (CMV status not recorded). Some clones in this sample may be carry-over from other donors' samples. The CDR3 protein is CATSAGLAGGGTYEQYF. CDR3 in DNA: TGTGCCACCAGTGCCGGACTAGCGGGAGGCGGTACCTACGAGCAGTACTTC.